Listed below are T cell receptor beta chains from one sample, sequenced in a study of CD8 T cells in ankylosing spondylitis. TCRdb called the 5' RACE reads again in MiXCR, with one record for every CDR3 protein. The sample comprises roughly 250,000 distinct CDR3 sequences, 8% to 9.5% of which are singletons, and 6.8% rests with the top ten. The sample was blood, either unsorted or a sorted T cell fraction (not recorded which). These receptors were taken from a male donor with ankylosing spondylitis or in good health (not recorded which). Both conserved end residues are part of each CDR3. D genes are given only for firm matches. Rows may omit the clone size; those that give it use once, few, many or a size class.

V gene,D gene,clone size,J gene,CDR3 protein,CDR3 DNA
TRBV5-6,TRBD2,many,TRBJ2-1,CASSLAGSGTYNEQFF,TGTGCCAGCAGCTTGGCCGGTAGCGGGACATACAATGAGCAGTTCTTC
TRBV29-1,NA,NA,TRBJ1-2,CSVPEIIGSDGYTF,TGCAGCGTTCCAGAAATTATAGGGTCCGATGGCTACACCTTC
TRBV20-1,NA,many,TRBJ1-2,CSASLQGSGYTF,TGCAGTGCTAGTCTTCAGGGGTCTGGCTACACCTTC
TRBV5-1,NA,many,TRBJ2-7,CASSLDTFAYEQYF,TGCGCCAGCAGCTTGGATACGTTTGCCTACGAGCAGTACTTC
TRBV6-2/TRBV6-3,NA,NA,TRBJ1-1,CASGGINTEAFF,TGTGCCAGCGGTGGGATCAACACTGAAGCTTTCTTT
TRBV12-3/TRBV12-4,TRBD1,many,TRBJ1-5,CASSHDRGGQPQHF,TGTGCCAGCAGTCACGACAGGGGAGGCCAGCCCCAGCATTTT
TRBV4-3,NA,NA,TRBJ2-1,CASSQEDPTRGSSYNEQFF,TGCGCCAGCAGCCAAGAAGACCCGACTAGGGGGAGCTCCTACAATGAGCAGTTCTTC
TRBV6-1,NA,NA,TRBJ2-5,CASSEDRVQETQYF,TGTGCCAGCAGTGAAGACCGGGTCCAAGAGACCCAGTACTTC
TRBV20-1,NA,many,TRBJ2-1,CSALWIGGIYNEQFF,TGCAGTGCTCTCTGGATCGGCGGGATTTACAATGAGCAGTTCTTC
TRBV20-1,NA,many,TRBJ2-1,CSAKLPTSSYNEQFF,TGCAGTGCAAAGCTACCGACTAGCTCCTACAATGAGCAGTTCTTC
TRBV7-2,NA,NA,TRBJ1-2,CASRPQVDYGYTF,TGTGCCAGCAGACCCCAGGTTGACTATGGCTACACCTTC
TRBV4-2,NA,few,TRBJ2-3,CASSPATNADTQYF,TGTGCCAGCAGCCCAGCCACAAATGCGGATACGCAGTATTTT
TRBV27,NA,many,TRBJ1-1,CASSPNGDLITEAFF,TGTGCCAGCAGTCCTAATGGGGACCTGATCACTGAAGCTTTCTTT
TRBV12-3/TRBV12-4,NA,many,TRBJ2-4,CASSLALKNIQYF,TGTGCCAGCAGTTTAGCTTTGAAGAACATTCAGTACTTC
TRBV20-1,TRBD1,NA,TRBJ2-1,CSATGTGGFNEQFF,TGCAGTGCCACCGGGACAGGGGGCTTCAATGAGCAGTTCTTC
TRBV20-1,NA,many,TRBJ2-7,CSASGRGEQYF,TGCAGTGCTAGTGGGCGCGGGGAGCAGTACTTC
TRBV18,NA,NA,TRBJ2-7,CASSHNRGYEQYF,TGTGCCAGCTCACATAATAGGGGCTACGAGCAGTACTTC
TRBV30,NA,NA,TRBJ2-7,CAWSHEGADEQYF,TGTGCCTGGAGTCATGAAGGGGCGGACGAGCAGTACTTC
TRBV20-1,NA,many,TRBJ1-3,CSASGRGGNTIYF,TGCAGTGCTAGCGGCAGGGGTGGAAACACCATATATTTT
TRBV10-3,NA,NA,TRBJ2-3,CAIRTGGPDTQYF,TGTGCCATCAGGACGGGGGGCCCAGATACGCAGTATTTT
TRBV6-2/TRBV6-3,TRBD1,few,TRBJ1-5,CASTPGQGSNQPQHF,TGTGCCAGCACTCCGGGACAGGGAAGCAATCAGCCCCAGCATTTT
TRBV3-1,NA,many,TRBJ1-5,CASSQAGINQPQHF,TGTGCCAGCAGCCAGGCAGGGATCAATCAGCCCCAGCATTTT
TRBV7-2,NA,many,TRBJ2-7,CASSLDSNEQYF,TGTGCCAGCAGCTTAGACTCGAACGAGCAGTACTTC
TRBV5-1,NA,many,TRBJ2-6,CASSNGRAGANVLTF,TGCGCCAGTTCGAACGGGCGAGCTGGGGCCAACGTCCTGACTTTC
TRBV10-3,NA,many,TRBJ2-7,CAISEGRKSSNEQYF,TGTGCCATCAGTGAGGGGCGGAAGAGTTCTAACGAGCAGTACTTC
TRBV5-4,TRBD1,few,TRBJ1-4,CASSAPGTEGEKLFF,TGTGCCAGCAGCGCACCCGGGACAGAAGGCGAAAAACTGTTTTTT
TRBV7-2,TRBD2,many,TRBJ2-1,CASSLVSGGVHEQFF,TGTGCCAGCAGCTTAGTGTCGGGGGGGGTACATGAGCAGTTCTTC
TRBV3-1,TRBD1,few,TRBJ2-7,CASSQGGTGGEQYF,TGTGCCAGCAGCCAAGGCGGGACAGGGGGCGAGCAGTACTTC
TRBV12-3/TRBV12-4,NA,many,TRBJ2-5,CASSLLGRWEETQYF,TGTGCCAGCAGTTTATTGGGCCGATGGGAGGAGACCCAGTACTTC
TRBV10-3,TRBD1,many,TRBJ2-7,CAISLDRGHEQYF,TGTGCCATCAGCCTAGACAGGGGTCACGAGCAGTACTTC
TRBV7-9,NA,few,TRBJ2-4,CASSPKQGRDIQYF,TGTGCCAGCAGCCCTAAACAGGGAAGGGACATTCAGTACTTC
TRBV10-3,NA,few,TRBJ1-5,CAISESTRVQPQHF,TGTGCCATCAGTGAGTCGACCCGAGTTCAGCCCCAGCATTTT
TRBV12-3/TRBV12-4,NA,NA,TRBJ1-1,CASIVVGEAFF,TGTGCCAGCATTGTGGTCGGTGAAGCTTTCTTT
TRBV20-1,NA,many,TRBJ2-5,CSARGLGGETQYF,TGCAGTGCTAGAGGACTAGGCGGAGAGACCCAGTACTTC
TRBV7-9,NA,many,TRBJ2-7,CASSLDTAYEQYF,TGTGCCAGCAGCTTGGACACTGCCTACGAGCAGTACTTC
TRBV5-1,TRBD1,NA,TRBJ1-2,CASSPAGTGYGYTF,TGCGCCAGCAGCCCAGCCGGGACAGGGTATGGCTACACCTTC
TRBV5-6,NA,many,TRBJ1-1,CASSRQLRGLRTEAFF,TGTGCCAGCAGCCGCCAGCTTCGGGGGCTGAGGACTGAAGCTTTCTTT
TRBV12-3/TRBV12-4,NA,many,TRBJ2-7,CASSQTATYEQYF,TGTGCCAGCAGTCAAACAGCAACCTACGAGCAGTACTTC
TRBV20-1,NA,many,TRBJ2-1,CSASYTSQSSYNEQFF,TGCAGTGCTAGTTACACCTCTCAGAGCTCCTACAATGAGCAGTTCTTC
TRBV7-6,NA,many,TRBJ2-3,CASSLGAEISTDTQYF,TGTGCCAGCAGCTTAGGCGCAGAGATTAGCACAGATACGCAGTATTTT
TRBV29-1,NA,few,TRBJ2-1,CSVVGGRGLYNEQFF,TGCAGCGTTGTAGGGGGTCGGGGGCTCTACAATGAGCAGTTCTTC
TRBV7-9,NA,many,TRBJ1-4,CASSPQQGQLNEKLFF,TGTGCCAGCAGCCCGCAGCAAGGACAGCTTAATGAAAAACTGTTTTTT
TRBV6-1,NA,many,TRBJ1-5,CASSRDMNSNQPQHF,TGTGCCAGCAGCCGGGACATGAATAGCAATCAGCCCCAGCATTTT
TRBV20-1,NA,NA,TRBJ2-5,CSATLGNQETQYF,TGCAGTGCTACCCTGGGGAACCAAGAGACCCAGTACTTC
TRBV7-8,NA,many,TRBJ2-1,CASSLGAILYNEQFF,TGTGCCAGCAGCTTAGGAGCAATCCTCTACAATGAGCAGTTCTTC
TRBV5-6,TRBD1,few,TRBJ2-4,CASSLTGGITKNIQYF,TGTGCCAGCAGCTTGACAGGGGGGATAACCAAAAACATTCAGTACTTC
TRBV7-6,NA,many,TRBJ2-7,CASSLERSSYEQYF,TGTGCCAGCAGCTTAGAGCGGTCCTCCTACGAGCAGTACTTC
TRBV12-3/TRBV12-4,NA,many,TRBJ1-6,CASSLKTQGPSPLHF,TGTGCCAGCAGTCTAAAAACACAGGGACCTTCACCCCTCCACTTT
TRBV11-2,TRBD1,many,TRBJ1-2,CASSLEPGTAYGYTF,TGTGCCAGCAGCTTGGAACCCGGGACAGCCTATGGCTACACCTTC
TRBV20-1,NA,many,TRBJ2-7,CSAPQGGYEQYF,TGCAGTGCTCCCCAGGGGGGCTACGAGCAGTACTTC
TRBV3-1,NA,many,TRBJ2-7,CASSLRLSSYEQYF,TGTGCCAGCAGCCTCCGCCTCAGTTCCTACGAGCAGTACTTC
TRBV3-1,NA,few,TRBJ1-6,CASSQVPYNSPLHF,TGTGCCAGCAGCCAAGTCCCTTATAATTCACCCCTCCACTTT
TRBV7-8,NA,many,TRBJ2-7,CASSLGPGRRGFEEQYF,TGTGCCAGCAGCTTAGGTCCGGGAAGGCGGGGATTTGAAGAGCAGTACTTC